A selection of T cell receptor beta chains follows, all from one sample in a study of beta chain features in type 1 diabetes. Measured with immunoSEQ multiplex PCR; TCRdb has only the in-frame clones, and not every one. There are 500,000 to 700,000 clones in the sample; roughly 16% occur only once, and about 0.093% lies in the top ten. Input material: naive CD4+ T cells from blood. These receptors originate from a man younger than 35 in good health. Each CDR3 is given with its conserved first and last residue. The D gene is left open where the match is weak. Expanded clones are given a class, and other clones once, few, many or no size at all.

V: TRBV18
size: -
D: -
J: TRBJ2-6
length: 14
DNA: TGTGCCAGCTCACTATCCTCTGGGGCCAACGTCCTGACTTTC
CDR3: CASSLSSGANVLTF

V: TRBV9
size: few
D: -
J: TRBJ1-1
length: 14
DNA: TGTGCCAGCAGCGTAGGGGTAGCGAACACTGAAGCTTTCTTC
CDR3: CASSVGVANTEAFF

V: TRBV9
size: few
D: -
J: TRBJ2-3
length: 14
DNA: TGTGCCAGCAGCTTCCATGGCCCCTCGGATACGCAGTATTTT
CDR3: CASSFHGPSDTQYF

V: TRBV5-1
size: few
D: TRBD1
J: TRBJ1-1
length: 16
DNA: TGCGCCAGCAGCCATCGACAGGGGGTTTTGAACACTGAAGCTTTCTTT
CDR3: CASSHRQGVLNTEAFF

V: TRBV7-8
size: few
D: -
J: TRBJ2-7
length: 15
DNA: TGTGCCAGCAGCAGAAACAGGGAAAAACCCTACGAGCAGTACTTC
CDR3: CASSRNREKPYEQYF

V: TRBV6-5
size: few
D: TRBD1
J: TRBJ2-1
length: 14
DNA: TGTGCCAGCAGGGCTACGACAGGGAACAATGAGCAGTTCTTC
CDR3: CASRATTGNNEQFF

V: TRBV9
size: few
D: TRBD1
J: TRBJ1-1
length: 16
DNA: TGTGCCAGCAGCGGTCCGGGACAGGGGTTGAACACTGAAGCTTTCTTT
CDR3: CASSGPGQGLNTEAFF

V: TRBV7-9
size: few
D: -
J: TRBJ2-3
length: 15
DNA: TGTGCCAGCAGCTTAGTGCTACGGTCCACAGATACGCAGTATTTT
CDR3: CASSLVLRSTDTQYF

V: TRBV6-5
size: few
D: -
J: TRBJ2-5
length: 15
DNA: TGTGCCAGCACCCCCCATCGGGCATCCCAAGAGACCCAGTACTTC
CDR3: CASTPHRASQETQYF

V: TRBV10-3
size: few
D: TRBD1
J: TRBJ1-1
length: 14
DNA: TGTGCCATCAAAGGACAGGGGAAGGACACTGAAGCTTTCTTT
CDR3: CAIKGQGKDTEAFF

V: TRBV29-1
size: -
D: -
J: TRBJ2-5
length: 13
DNA: TGCAGCGCTCGGCTAGCGCAACAAGAGACCCAGTACTTC
CDR3: CSARLAQQETQYF

V: TRBV27
size: few
D: -
J: TRBJ2-2
length: 14
DNA: TGTGCCAGCAGTCGAGGGGGGCGCACCGGGGAGCTGTTTTTT
CDR3: CASSRGGRTGELFF

V: TRBV7-3
size: -
D: TRBD2
J: TRBJ2-2
length: 15
DNA: TGTGCCAGCAGCTTACGGCGGGGGGCCGCCGGGGAGCTGTTTTTT
CDR3: CASSLRRGAAGELFF

V: TRBV7-9
size: -
D: TRBD1
J: TRBJ1-5
length: 15
DNA: TGTGCCAGCAGCTTGCAGGGGGATAGCAATCAGCCCCAGCATTTT
CDR3: CASSLQGDSNQPQHF

V: TRBV28
size: few
D: -
J: TRBJ1-2
length: 14
DNA: TGTGCCAGCAGTTTACCGGGAGCGAGGGGTGGCTACACCTTC
CDR3: CASSLPGARGGYTF

V: TRBV20-1
size: few
D: -
J: TRBJ1-1
length: 11
DNA: TGCAGTGCTAGAGTGGCGGCTGAAGCTTTCTTT
CDR3: CSARVAAEAFF

V: TRBV7-3
size: -
D: TRBD2
J: TRBJ2-1
length: 15
DNA: TGTGCCAGCAGCTTAATCCTAGCGGGATACAATGAGCAGTTCTTC
CDR3: CASSLILAGYNEQFF

V: TRBV4-1
size: few
D: -
J: TRBJ1-5
length: 15
DNA: TGCGCCAGCAGCCAAGTACCAAATAGCAATCAGCCCCAGCATTTT
CDR3: CASSQVPNSNQPQHF

V: TRBV5-1
size: -
D: -
J: TRBJ1-1
length: 15
DNA: TGCGCCAGCAGCTTAACAGGCTTGGGGAACACTGAAGCTTTCTTT
CDR3: CASSLTGLGNTEAFF

V: TRBV19
size: few
D: TRBD1
J: TRBJ1-4
length: 13
DNA: TGTGCCAGCGCACAGGGGGCTCGTGAAAAACTGTTTTTT
CDR3: CASAQGAREKLFF

V: TRBV28
size: few
D: TRBD1
J: TRBJ2-5
length: 16
DNA: TGTGCCAGCAGTTTCCACTTGACAGGGGGCGCTGGGACCCAGTACTTC
CDR3: CASSFHLTGGAGTQYF

V: TRBV9
size: few
D: -
J: TRBJ2-3
length: 15
DNA: TGTGCCAGCAGCGTAGTGAGTAGGGGCACAGATACGCAGTATTTT
CDR3: CASSVVSRGTDTQYF